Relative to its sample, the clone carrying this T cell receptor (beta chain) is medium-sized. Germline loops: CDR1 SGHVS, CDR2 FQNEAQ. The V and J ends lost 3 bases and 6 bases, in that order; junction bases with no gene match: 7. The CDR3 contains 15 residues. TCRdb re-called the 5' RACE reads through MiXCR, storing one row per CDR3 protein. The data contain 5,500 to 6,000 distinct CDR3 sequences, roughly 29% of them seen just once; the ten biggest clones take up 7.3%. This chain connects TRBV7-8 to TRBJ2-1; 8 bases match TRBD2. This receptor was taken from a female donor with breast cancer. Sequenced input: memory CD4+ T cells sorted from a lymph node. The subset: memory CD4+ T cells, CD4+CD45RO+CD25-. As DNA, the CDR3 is TGTGCCAGCAGCTTCGCCCGACTAGCGACCAATGAGCAGTTCTTC. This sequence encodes CASSFARLATNEQFF.